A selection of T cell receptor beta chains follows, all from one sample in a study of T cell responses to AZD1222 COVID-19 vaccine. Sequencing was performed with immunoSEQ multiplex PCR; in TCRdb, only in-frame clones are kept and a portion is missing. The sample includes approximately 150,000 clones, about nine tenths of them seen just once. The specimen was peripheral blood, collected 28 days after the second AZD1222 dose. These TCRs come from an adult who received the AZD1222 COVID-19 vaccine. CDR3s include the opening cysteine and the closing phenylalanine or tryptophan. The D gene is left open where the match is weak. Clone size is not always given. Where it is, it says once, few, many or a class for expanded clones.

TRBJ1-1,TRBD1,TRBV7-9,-,TGTGCCAGCAGCCCCTGGACAGGAACGGACACTGAAGCTTTCTTT,CASSPWTGTDTEAFF
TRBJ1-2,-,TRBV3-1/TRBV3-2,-,TGTGCCAGCAGCCAAGAGGGGTCTCAGGGCTACACCTTC,CASSQEGSQGYTF
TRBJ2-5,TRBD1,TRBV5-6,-,TGTGCCAGCAGCTCGGGGGGGACAGGGGCGAGGGTGACCCAGTACTTC,CASSSGGTGARVTQYF
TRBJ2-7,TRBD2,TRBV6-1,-,TGTGCCAGCAGTGAACGACTAGCGGGCTCCTACGAGCAGTACTTC,CASSERLAGSYEQYF
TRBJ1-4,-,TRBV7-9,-,TGTGCCAGCAGTCCCAGACAGGCCCTCCCGGGGGAAAAACTGTTTTTT,CASSPRQALPGEKLFF
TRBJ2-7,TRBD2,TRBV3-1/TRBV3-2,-,TGTGCCAGCAGCCAAGGTCAGCGGGGGACCTCCTACGAGCAGTACTTC,CASSQGQRGTSYEQYF
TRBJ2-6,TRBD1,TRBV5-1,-,TGCGCCAGCAGCTTGGAAGGGACAGGGAATTTTAAGGCTGGGGCCAACGTCCTGACTTTC,CASSLEGTGNFKAGANVLTF
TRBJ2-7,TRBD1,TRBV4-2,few,TGTGCCAGCAGCCTTGACCCCGGGACAGGGTCCCACGAGCAGTACTTC,CASSLDPGTGSHEQYF
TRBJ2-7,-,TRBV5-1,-,TGCGCCAGCAGCTTCTCAGGGGCCTACGAGCAGTACTTC,CASSFSGAYEQYF
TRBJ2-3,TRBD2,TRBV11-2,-,TGTGCCAGCAGCTTAGAACTAGCGGAAGGCACGCAGTATTTT,CASSLELAEGTQYF
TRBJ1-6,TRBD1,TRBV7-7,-,TGTGCCAGCAGCCCCAGACAGGGGAATTCACCCCTCCACTTT,CASSPRQGNSPLHF
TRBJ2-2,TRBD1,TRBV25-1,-,TGTGCCAGCAGTGACAGGGGGAAAAACACCGGGGAGCTGTTTTTT,CASSDRGKNTGELFF
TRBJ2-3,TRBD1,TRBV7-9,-,TGTGCCAGCAGCTATACCAGGGGGCCAGATACGCAGTATTTT,CASSYTRGPDTQYF
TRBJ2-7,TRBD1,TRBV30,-,TGTGCCTGGGGGGACAGGGTCGACGAGCAGTACTTC,CAWGDRVDEQYF